This entry lists 4 T cell receptor beta chains sequenced from one sample in a study of shared clonotypes between healthy human individuals. The data were produced by immunoSEQ multiplex PCR, yet TCRdb's version contains in-frame clones alone and is incomplete. In the table there are 1.5 million to 2.5 million clones, about 94% of which are singletons. Naive CD8 cells comprised CD45RO-negative, CCR7-positively selected cells, excluding terminally differentiated effector memory CD45RA+ cells. Sequences were obtained from naive CD8+ T cells sorted from blood. Receptors were obtained from a man younger than 35 in good health.

This rearrangement joins TRBV15 to TRBJ1-1; 7 bases align to TRBD1. CDR1 is LNHNV and CDR2 is YYDKDF in the germline V gene (reference sequence). This CDR3 is built from 17 residues. The junction had 9 bases not matched to a gene; V was cut back by 0 bases and J by 2 bases. This chain's CDR3 is CATSRDLTTGANTEAFF. Written as DNA, the CDR3 is TGTGCCACCAGCAGAGATTTAACTACAGGGGCTAACACTGAAGCTTTCTTT.

The chain couples TRBV11-2 to TRBJ2-7; 7 bases align to TRBD2. This CDR3 region has 14 residues. Looked up from germline, CDR1 is SGHAT and CDR2 is FQNNGV. J was trimmed by 3 bases and V by 3 bases; bases with no gene match: 5. CDR3 in DNA: TGTGCCAGCAGCTTTACTAGCGACCTCTACGAGCAGTACTTC. This encodes CASSFTSDLYEQYF.

The CDR3 DNA reads as TGTGCCAGCACGGGAATACTCGAGTCCTACGAGCAGTACTTC. Amino acids: CASTGILESYEQYF. This chain connects TRBV2 to TRBJ2-7; D is perhaps TRBD2 (5 bases). V was cut by 7 bases and J by 1 base, with 14 bases left in between. Germline-derived CDR1 and CDR2 are SNHLY and FYNNEI. CDR3 size: 14 residues.

The chain couples TRBV4-3 to TRBJ2-7; D unclear. The CDR3 sequence is 14 residues long. The V gene lost 0 bases and the J gene lost 5 bases, with 11 bases spanning the gap. Germline V gives CDR1 LGHNA, CDR2 YSLEER. Here the CDR3 DNA reads TGCGCCAGCAGCCAAGACAGGACCCTGAACGAGCAGTACTTC. This gives the protein CASSQDRTLNEQYF.